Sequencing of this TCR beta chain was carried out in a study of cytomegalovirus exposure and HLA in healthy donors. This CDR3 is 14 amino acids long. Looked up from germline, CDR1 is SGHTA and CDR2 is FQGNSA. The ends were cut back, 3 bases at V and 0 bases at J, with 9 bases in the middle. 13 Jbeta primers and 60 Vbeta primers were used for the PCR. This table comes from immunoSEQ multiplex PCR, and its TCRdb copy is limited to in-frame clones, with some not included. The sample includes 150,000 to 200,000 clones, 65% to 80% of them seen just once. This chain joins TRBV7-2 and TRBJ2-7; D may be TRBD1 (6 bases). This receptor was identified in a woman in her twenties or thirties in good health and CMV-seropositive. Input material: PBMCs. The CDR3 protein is CASSLTGYSYEQYF. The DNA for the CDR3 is TGTGCCAGCAGCTTGACAGGCTACTCCTACGAGCAGTACTTC.